The subject of this entry is one T cell receptor beta chain. Its antigen is not identified. The entry originates in a study of human T cells and chemical hapten exposure. Findings of the study overall: Patch test scores rose with PT1 expanded TCR counts, a positive correlation. No change in TCRs above 1 in 1000 frequency was produced by DPC sensitization.

Library preparation tagged each individual cDNA molecule with a unique molecular identifier. Each CDR3 protein gets one entry after TCRdb re-called the RACE reads with MiXCR. The table includes over 150,000 distinct CDR3 sequences, about 27% detected once. Germline V gene sequence: CDR1 MGHRA, CDR2 YSYEKL. This CDR3 comprises 16 residues. Trimming removed 1 base from V and 6 bases from J, with 15 bases in between. Time point denoted: patch test 3, about 24 weeks after DPC sensitization. As to treatment: therapeutic diphenylcyclopropenone sensitization with weekly scalp DPC. This clonotype originated in a woman in her late teens or twenties with alopecia areata. Some clones in this sample may be carry-over from other donors' samples. The rearrangement joins TRBV4-1 to TRBJ1-4; unclear D gene. The sample in question was whole blood, obtained in connection with sensitization to the hapten diphenylcyclopropenone (DPC). Here the CDR3 DNA reads TGCGCCAGCAGCCAAGGCGGGGTGTCGTACGATGAAAAACTGTTTTTT. Encoded protein: CASSQGGVSYDEKLFF.